This T cell receptor beta chain emerged from a study of molecular identifiers for immune sequencing clone quantification. The study's findings and limits: Over 99% of CMV-specific effector molecules, but under 1% of naive ones, were in clones above 20 copies. Sharing of a barcode by identical TCR molecules could cause highly expanded clone sizes to be underestimated.

For bulk TCR libraries, previously described methods and listed TCR primers were used. TCRdb re-analysed the PCR reads in MiXCR, keeping a single row per CDR3 protein. The sample has 85,000 to 100,000 distinct CDR3 sequences; roughly a quarter are singletons. Sorting defined naive CD8 T cells as CD8+CD4-CCR7+CD45RA+. In its sample, this clonotype was seen many times. Antigen: not known. V was clipped by 0 bases and J by 2 bases; unmatched bases: 9. The CDR3 has 17 residues. Germline CDR1 MNHEY, CDR2 SMNVEV (reference sequence). Material for sequencing was naive CD8+ T cells from blood, with Jurkat cell RNA spiked in. Subset defined: FACS-sorted CD8+CD4-CCR7+CD45RA+ naive T cells. This sequence was found in a human donor in good health. Some libraries in this study had Jurkat cell RNA spiked in. V is TRBV27 and J is TRBJ1-1, with TRBD1 matching 7 bases. The CDR3 nucleotides are TGTGCCAGCAGTTTATCCTACTCGACAGGGACTAACACTGAAGCTTTCTTT. It translates to CASSLSYSTGTNTEAFF.